This entry concerns a single TCR beta chain. The repertoire was sequenced with immunoSEQ multiplex PCR; TCRdb's copy has only in-frame clones and lacks some. In the table there are 450,000 to 550,000 clones, approximately 89% of which are singletons. The treatment: 15 to 20 received Ad26.COV2.S at low or high dose, single or two shots; 5 received placebo; per-sample allocation not given. At day 63 after the first vaccine or placebo injection, samples were drawn. These data are taken from a study of Ad26.COV2.S vaccination and SARS-CoV-2 variants. Study-wide background: The donor was enrolled in the Ad26.COV2.S arm of the COV1001 trial. Intramuscularly, Ad26.COV2.S was given either once or twice, 56 days apart.

Looked up from germline, CDR1 is LGHDT and CDR2 is YNNKEL (reference sequence). V was pared by 4 bases and J by 1 base, with 9 bases of the junction left unmatched. This CDR3 contains 17 residues. V and J are TRBV3-1 (or the pseudogene TRBV3-2) and TRBJ1-1; 10 bases are shared with TRBD1. This sequence was found in a person between 18 and 60 years old who received the Ad26.COV2.S COVID-19 vaccine or a placebo. The input for sequencing was peripheral blood, taken in a trial of Ad26.COV2.S vaccine versus placebo. For the CDR3, the DNA is TGTGCCAGCAGCCCCGACAGGGGGCGTTTTAAGAACACTGAAGCTTTCTTT. Translated, it gives CASSPDRGRFKNTEAFF.